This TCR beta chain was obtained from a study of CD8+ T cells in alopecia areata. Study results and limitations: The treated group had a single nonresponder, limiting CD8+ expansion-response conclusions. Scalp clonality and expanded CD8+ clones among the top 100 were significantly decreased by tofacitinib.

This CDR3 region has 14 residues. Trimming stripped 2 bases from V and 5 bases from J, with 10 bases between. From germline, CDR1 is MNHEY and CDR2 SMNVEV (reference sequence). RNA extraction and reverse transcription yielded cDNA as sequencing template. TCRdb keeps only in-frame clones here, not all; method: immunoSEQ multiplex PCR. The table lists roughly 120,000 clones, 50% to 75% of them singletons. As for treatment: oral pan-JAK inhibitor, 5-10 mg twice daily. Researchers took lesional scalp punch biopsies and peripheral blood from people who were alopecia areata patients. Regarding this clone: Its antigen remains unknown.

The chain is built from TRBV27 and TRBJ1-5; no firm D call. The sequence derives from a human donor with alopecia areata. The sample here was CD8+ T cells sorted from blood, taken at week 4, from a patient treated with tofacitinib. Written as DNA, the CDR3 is TGTGCCAGCAGTTTAATGGGCAGCGATCAGCCCCAGCATTTT. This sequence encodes CASSLMGSDQPQHF.